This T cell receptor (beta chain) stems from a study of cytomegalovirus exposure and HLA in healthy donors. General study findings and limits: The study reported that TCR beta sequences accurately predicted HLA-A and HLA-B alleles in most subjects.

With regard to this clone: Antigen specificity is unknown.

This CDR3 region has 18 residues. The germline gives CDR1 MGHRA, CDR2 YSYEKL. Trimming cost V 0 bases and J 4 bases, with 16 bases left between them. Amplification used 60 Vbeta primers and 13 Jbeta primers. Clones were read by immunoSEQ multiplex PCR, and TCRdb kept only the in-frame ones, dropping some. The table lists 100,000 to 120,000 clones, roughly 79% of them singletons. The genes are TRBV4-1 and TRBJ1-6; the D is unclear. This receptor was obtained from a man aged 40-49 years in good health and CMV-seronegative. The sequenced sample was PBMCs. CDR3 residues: CASSQDTDKPAYNSPLHF. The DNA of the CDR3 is TGCGCCAGCAGCCAAGACACAGACAAGCCCGCGTATAATTCACCCCTCCACTTT.